What follows are 9 T cell receptor beta chains derived from one specimen sequenced in a study of early T cells in non-severe SARS-CoV-2 infection. TCRdb ran MiXCR on the 5' RACE reads and lists one entry per CDR3 protein. Of about 55,000 distinct CDR3 sequences listed, 6.6% are singletons. The sequenced sample was whole blood, obtained at baseline. The receptor set was obtained from an adult who was a healthcare worker with PCR-confirmed SARS-CoV-2 infection or an uninfected control (not recorded which).

This clonotype is classed as medium-sized (0.01 to 0.1%). V gene TRBV11-2 combines with J gene TRBJ2-3; D remains unclear. V was shortened by 1 base and J by 4 bases, with 3 bases between the two germline ends. This CDR3 has 12 residues. In germline, CDR1 is SGHAT, CDR2 FQNNGV. The CDR3 region is CASSLVADTQYF. CDR3 nucleotide sequence: TGTGCCAGCAGCTTAGTCGCAGATACGCAGTATTTT.

This clonotype was seen at least ten times. The chain employs TRBV7-8 and TRBJ2-7; a weak D match, TRBD1 (6 bases). Germline lookup yields CDR1 SGHVS and CDR2 FQNEAQ. This CDR3 contains 15 residues. Trimming left V 5 bases short and J 10 bases short, with 24 bases between. CDR3 loop: CASSRKGDNRDIQYF. CDR3 sequence (DNA): TGTGCCAGCAGCCGAAAGGGGGATAACCGGGACATCCAGTACTTC.

This clonotype was recorded at least ten times. The V and J genes are TRBV5-1 and TRBJ1-1, with TRBD1 as a possible D gene (6 bases). V gave up 6 bases and J gave up 10 bases, with 16 bases separating them. Per the germline V gene, CDR1 is SGHRS and CDR2 is YFSETQ. CDR3 length: 12 residues. CDR3 region: CASTGDKERAFF. CDR3 DNA sequence: TGCGCCAGCACGGGGGACAAGGAGCGAGCTTTCTTT.

In its sample, this clonotype was seen a few times. The J gene is TRBJ2-1, the V gene TRBV18; possible D gene TRBD1, 6 bases. The CDR3 consists of 13 residues. Germline CDR1 is KGHSH and CDR2 is LQKENI. With 4 bases removed from V and 8 bases from J, the gap between germline ends came to 12 bases. CDR3 loop: CASSHERQDEQFF. DNA of the CDR3: TGTGCCAGCTCACATGAACGACAGGATGAGCAGTTCTTC.

This chain links TRBV4-2 with TRBJ2-2; D is perhaps TRBD2 (6 bases). The CDR3 length is 16 residues. Germline V gene sequence: CDR1 LGHNA, CDR2 YNFKEQ. Trimming pared 4 bases from V and 5 bases from J, leaving 17 bases between. In DNA, the CDR3 is TGTGCCAGCAGCCCCCCGGGGGACGTCATGACCGGGGAGCTGTTTTTT. Encoded protein: CASSPPGDVMTGELFF.

This clonotype was recorded a few times. The rearrangement links TRBV7-9 to TRBJ1-2; 9 positions agree with TRBD1. Germline trimming cut 5 bases from V and 4 bases from J; bases unmatched to any gene: 2. Germline CDR1 reads SEHNR; CDR2 reads FQNEAQ (reference sequence). This CDR3 contains 13 residues. The CDR3 DNA reads TGTGCCAGCAGCCGACAGGGGGGCTATGGCTACACCTTC. Translating it yields CASSRQGGYGYTF.

This clonotype appeared a few times. This chain uses TRBV2 with TRBJ2-3; D gene uncertain. Trimming removed 5 bases from V and 0 bases from J, with 9 bases in between. CDR1 is SNHLY and CDR2 is FYNNEI in the germline V gene. This CDR3 has 14 amino acids. The CDR3 sequence is CASSTDTSTDTQYF. DNA of the CDR3: TGTGCCAGCAGTACGGATACTAGCACAGATACGCAGTATTTT.

This clonotype was counted ten times or more. The chain carries TRBV28 and TRBJ2-5; D is unresolved. The CDR3 contains 12 residues. V was cut by 5 bases and J by 1 base, with 5 bases left in between. Germline V CDR1 and CDR2: MDHEN, SYDVKM. CDR3 in amino acids: CASSGPQETQYF. The CDR3 DNA is TGTGCCAGCAGTGGGCCCCAAGAGACCCAGTACTTC. Looking up the rest from reference TRBV28 and TRBJ2-5 gives the full variable domain: DVKVTQSSRYLVKRTGEKVFLECVQDMDHENMFWYRQDPGLGLRLIYFSYDVKMKEKGDIPEGYSVSREKKERFSLILESASTNQTSMYLCASSGPQETQYFGPGTRLLVL.

In its sample, this clonotype was seen many times. The chain links TRBV30 to TRBJ1-1, with D unclear. This CDR3 has 14 amino acids. Germline V gene sequence: CDR1 GTSNPN, CDR2 SVGIG (reference sequence). Trimming left V 1 base short and J 0 bases short, with 9 bases between. CDR3 bases: TGTGCCTGGAGTGAGGGCTTCATGAACACTGAAGCTTTCTTT. Protein: CAWSEGFMNTEAFF.